One sample yielded the 25 T cell receptor beta chains listed below, sequenced in a study of CD8 T cells in ankylosing spondylitis. TCRdb reprocessed the 5' RACE reads via MiXCR and lists one record per CDR3 protein. This sample carries 50,000 to 60,000 distinct CDR3 sequences, 7.4% of them seen once, and the ten largest clones take around 8.5%. The sequencing input was blood, either unsorted or a sorted T cell fraction (not recorded which). The receptors originated from a female donor with ankylosing spondylitis or in good health (not recorded which).

This chain links TRBV4-3 with TRBJ1-1; unclear D gene. CDR3 length: 14 amino acids. Trimming shortened V by 3 bases and J by 6 bases, and 14 bases separated the two germline ends. The germline gives CDR1 LGHNA, CDR2 YSLEER. This CDR3 is CASSQGIREAEAFF. The CDR3 region has the DNA TGCGCCAGCAGCCAGGGGATTCGGGAGGCTGAAGCTTTCTTT.

This clonotype was seen ten or more times. The V and J genes are TRBV12-3 or TRBV12-4 and TRBJ2-5; D is unresolved. V dropped 3 bases and J dropped 0 bases, with 8 bases sitting between them. The CDR3 is 14 amino acids. Here the CDR3 DNA reads TGTGCCAGCAGTTTTCGACAATACCAAGAGACCCAGTACTTC. Its protein is CASSFRQYQETQYF.

Concerning this clonotype itself: A much larger clone sits a single nucleotide away, making a read error possible. The V and J genes are TRBV6-2 or TRBV6-3 and TRBJ2-7; D is ambiguous. This CDR3 is built from 15 residues. V lost 0 bases and J 2 bases, leaving 11 bases between the germline ends. From germline, CDR1 is MNHEY and CDR2 SVGEGT. The CDR3 nucleotides read TGTGCCAGCAGTTACTCAGGACGTAGTGCCTACGAGCAGTACTTC. It specifies CASSYSGRSAYEQYF.

This clonotype was recorded at least ten times. The rearrangement links TRBV20-1 to TRBJ1-6, with 7 positions matching TRBD1. Germline lookup yields CDR1 DFQATT and CDR2 SNEGSKA (reference sequence). The CDR3 is 15 amino acids. The J segment lost 7 bases and the V segment lost 1 base, leaving 7 bases of the junction unmatched. CDR3 amino acids: CSARVPDRVNSPLHF. CDR3 sequence (DNA): TGCAGTGCTAGAGTCCCCGACAGGGTGAATTCACCCCTCCACTTT.

This clonotype was detected only a few times. The CDR3 sequence is CASSELKGASEKLFF. CDR3 sequence (DNA): TGTGCCAGCAGTGAACTGAAGGGGGCGAGTGAAAAACTGTTTTTT. This chain joins TRBV25-1 and TRBJ1-4; 7 bases line up with TRBD1. The CDR3 is made up of 15 amino acids. CDR1 is MGHDK and CDR2 is SYGVNS in the germline V gene. The V gene end was trimmed by 2 bases and the J gene end by 7 bases; junction bases not matched to a gene: 7.

This clonotype has at least ten counts. The chain's CDR3 is CASSLRQENTEAFF. The CDR3 nucleotides read TGCGCCAGCAGCTTAAGACAGGAGAACACTGAAGCTTTCTTT. V is TRBV5-1 and J is TRBJ1-1, with D tentatively TRBD1 (6 bases). From germline, CDR1 is SGHRS and CDR2 YFSETQ. V was pared by 2 bases and J by 1 base, with 9 bases between. This CDR3 has 14 amino acids.

The rearrangement joins TRBV5-5 to TRBJ1-1, with D unresolved. Germline values: CDR1 SGHKS, CDR2 YYEKEE (reference sequence). CDR3 size: 14 residues. Trimming took off 4 bases at V and 2 bases at J, with 12 bases between the two ends. The CDR3 DNA sequence: TGTGCCAGCAGCCGGACCCTAGCCAACACTGAAGCTTTCTTT. Translated: CASSRTLANTEAFF.

Many counts were recorded for this clonotype. The CDR3 DNA sequence: TGTGCCAGCAGTGAAAGACGGGGGGACTCCTACAATGAGCAGTTCTTC. Its translation: CASSERRGDSYNEQFF. The chain recombines TRBV6-1 with TRBJ2-1; 7 bases match TRBD2. Per germline, CDR1 MNHNS and CDR2 SASEGT. The CDR3 runs 16 residues. V lost 2 bases, J lost 0 bases, and 4 bases stayed unmatched.

This clonotype has only a few counts. V is TRBV6-1 and J is TRBJ2-6; D ambiguous. The CDR3 length is 13 residues. The germline V gene has CDR1 MNHNS and CDR2 SASEGT. Trimming removed 7 bases at V and 2 bases at J, with 6 bases between. CDR3 sequence reads: CASISPGANVLTF. Here the CDR3 DNA reads TGTGCCAGCATCAGCCCTGGGGCCAACGTCCTGACTTTC.

This clonotype showed up many times. V and J are TRBV12-3 or TRBV12-4 and TRBJ1-5; D remains unclear. This CDR3 region has 13 residues. Trimming removed 5 bases at V and 0 bases at J, with 5 bases between. The chain's CDR3 is CASSGYSNQPQHF. In nucleotides, the CDR3 is TGTGCCAGCAGTGGTTATAGCAATCAGCCCCAGCATTTT.

This clonotype was recorded at least ten times. Its ends do not fully match the called genes, so a read error is possible. The V and J genes are TRBV7-7 and TRBJ2-1, with D possibly TRBD2 on 6 matching bases. Germline V gene lookup returns CDR1 SSHAT and CDR2 FNYEAQ (reference sequence). The CDR3 runs to 14 residues. CDR3 in amino acids: CASSASGAGNEQFF. The CDR3 DNA reads as TGTGCTAGCAGCGCCTCGGGCGCGGGGAATGAGCAGTTCTTC. The full variable domain, completed using reference TRBV7-7 and TRBJ2-1, is GAGVSQSPRYKVTKRGQDVTLRCDPISSHATLYWYQQALGQGPEFLTYFNYEAQPDKSGLPSDRFSAERPEGSISTLTIQRTEQRDSAMYRCASSASGAGNEQFFGPGTRLTVL.

This clonotype was seen repeatedly, ten times or more. The J gene is TRBJ2-2, the V gene TRBV28; 12 nucleotides align to TRBD1. J was trimmed by 8 bases and V by 10 bases; bases with no gene match: 11. Germline CDR1 is MDHEN and CDR2 is SYDVKM. The CDR3 has 15 residues. CDR3 bases: TGTGCCACCAACATCCCGGGACAGGGGGCAGGGGAGCTGTTTTTT. Amino acid sequence: CATNIPGQGAGELFF.

This clonotype was counted at least ten times. The CDR3, as DNA: TGCGCCAGCAGCTCGGGACAGTCCAGCTCCTACAATGAGCAGTTCTTC. Amino acids: CASSSGQSSSYNEQFF. The chain couples TRBV5-1 to TRBJ2-1; 7 nucleotides agree with TRBD1. Trimming took 3 bases from V and 0 from J; bases not matched to a gene: 6. In germline, CDR1 is SGHRS, CDR2 YFSETQ. The CDR3 is made up of 16 amino acids.

This clonotype was seen at least ten times. The V and J genes are TRBV18 and TRBJ2-1, with TRBD1 matching 7 bases. Germline-derived CDR1 and CDR2 are KGHSH and LQKENI. There are 14 residues in the CDR3. Unmatched junction bases numbered 9, after V lost 6 bases and J lost 7 bases. CDR3 amino acids: CASSQGVLANEQFF. The DNA for the CDR3 is TGTGCCAGCTCCCAGGGGGTTCTGGCTAATGAGCAGTTCTTC.

By proportion, this clonotype is medium-sized. The chain recombines TRBV5-1 with TRBJ2-2; D unclear. V was pared by 4 bases and J by 6 bases, with 7 bases between. The CDR3 has 12 amino acids. The germline V gene has CDR1 SGHRS and CDR2 YFSETQ. The CDR3 spells CASSPFSGELFF. The DNA for the CDR3 is TGCGCCAGCAGCCCATTTTCCGGGGAGCTGTTTTTT. The variable domain in full, with the rest retrieved from reference TRBV5-1 and TRBJ2-2, is KAGVTQTPRYLIKTRGQQVTLSCSPISGHRSVSWYQQTPGQGLQFLFEYFSETQRNKGNFPGRFSGRQFSNSRSEMNVSTLELGDSALYLCASSPFSGELFFGEGSRLTVL.

In its sample, this clonotype was seen many times. The chain has TRBV5-6 and TRBJ1-6; D may be TRBD1 (6 bases). The CDR3 extends over 17 amino acids. Germline V gives CDR1 SGHDT, CDR2 YYEEEE. V lost 1 base and J lost 4, with 15 bases in between. The CDR3 nucleotides are TGTGCCAGCAGCTTGTATGGAGGGGGAACTTATAATTCACCCCTCCACTTT. It codes for CASSLYGGGTYNSPLHF.

This clonotype was counted only a few times. The J gene is TRBJ2-1, the V gene TRBV5-1; D perhaps matches TRBD2 (5 bases). Trimming left V 2 bases short and J 0 bases short, with 9 bases between. The germline CDR1 and CDR2 sequences are SGHRS and YFSETQ. The CDR3 has 15 amino acids. CDR3 loop: CASSFVASSYNEQFF. CDR3 sequence (DNA): TGCGCCAGCAGCTTTGTAGCGAGCTCCTACAATGAGCAGTTCTTC.

On this clonotype: A single base separates this from a much larger clone, so it may be a read error. The V call is TRBV12-3 or TRBV12-4, the J call TRBJ2-2, with D perhaps TRBD1 or TRBD2 (5 bases each). The CDR3 extends over 15 amino acids. Trimming stripped 3 bases from V and 0 bases from J, with 8 bases between. Here the CDR3 DNA reads TGTGCCAGCAGTTTGGGGGTCACGAACACCGGGGAGCTGTTTTTT. This sequence encodes CASSLGVTNTGELFF.

This clonotype was seen at least ten times. The chain carries TRBV20-1 and TRBJ2-5; 11 bases map to TRBD2. The germline V gene encodes CDR1 DFQATT and CDR2 SNEGSKA (reference sequence). V was clipped by 3 bases and J by 4 bases; unmatched bases: 10. The CDR3 is 16 residues long. The DNA for the CDR3 is TGCAGTGCTAGCCGTGCTAGCGGGGGGAGCACAGAGACCCAGTACTTC. It is translated as CSASRASGGSTETQYF.

By share, this clonotype ranks as medium-sized (0.01 to 0.1%). The J gene is TRBJ2-2, the V gene TRBV5-5, with a weak D call TRBD1 (6 bases). The germline V gene has CDR1 SGHKS and CDR2 YYEKEE (reference sequence). This CDR3 is 16 amino acids long. V was pared by 2 bases and J by 6 bases, with 17 bases between. CDR3 protein: CASSFSRGQYAGELFF. The CDR3 DNA is TGTGCCAGCAGCTTTTCCCGAGGACAGTACGCCGGGGAGCTGTTTTTT.

This clonotype came up many times. The chain is built from TRBV5-1 and TRBJ2-5, with D maybe TRBD1 (6 bases). CDR1 SGHRS and CDR2 YFSETQ come from the germline V gene. V shed 4 bases and J shed 5 bases, with 12 bases lying between them. The CDR3 spans 13 residues. The CDR3 DNA follows: TGCGCCAGCAGCCCTCAGGGGATGGAGACCCAGTACTTC. Translation: CASSPQGMETQYF.

The chain recombines TRBV7-6 with TRBJ1-5, with a tentative D call TRBD1 (5 bases). The V and J ends lost 1 base and 4 bases respectively, with 11 bases between them. CDR1 is SGHVS, CDR2 FNYEAQ, per germline. The CDR3 sequence is 15 residues long. In DNA form, the CDR3 reads TGTGCCAGCAGCTTAGAGGCAGGGTGGAATCAGCCCCAGCATTTT. It encodes CASSLEAGWNQPQHF. Based on the CDR3 plus reference TRBV7-6 and TRBJ1-5, the full variable domain is GAGVSQSPRYKVTKRGQDVALRCDPISGHVSLYWYRQALGQGPEFLTYFNYEAQQDKSGLPNDRFSAERPEGSISTLTIQRTEQRDSAMYRCASSLEAGWNQPQHFGDGTRLSIL.

This clonotype has ten or more counts. This rearrangement joins TRBV7-2 to TRBJ2-1; D remains unclear. The CDR3 runs to 12 residues. CDR1 is SGHTA, CDR2 FQGNSA, per germline. V lost 3 bases to trimming and J lost 7 bases, with 7 bases between them. CDR3 sequence reads: CASSFWGNEQFF. The CDR3 nucleotides read TGTGCCAGCAGCTTTTGGGGTAATGAGCAGTTCTTC.

At least ten counts were recorded for this clonotype. This rearrangement joins TRBV15 to TRBJ2-1, with 10 bases matching TRBD1. The germline CDR1 and CDR2 sequences are LNHNV and YYDKDF (reference sequence). CDR3 length: 19 amino acids. The V and J ends lost 0 bases and 0 bases, in that order; junction bases with no gene match: 8. The CDR3 region is CATSRDRGQGLSSYNEQFF. The CDR3 region has the DNA TGTGCCACCAGCAGAGATAGGGGACAGGGGCTTAGCTCCTACAATGAGCAGTTCTTC.

This clonotype was seen a handful of times. The CDR3 spells CASSYRLTSGVYNEQFF. CDR3 sequence (DNA): TGTGCCAGCAGCTACAGACTGACTAGCGGGGTATACAATGAGCAGTTCTTC. The chain is built from TRBV7-9 and TRBJ2-1, with 11 positions matching TRBD2. The CDR3 loop spans 17 amino acids. Per germline, CDR1 SEHNR and CDR2 FQNEAQ (reference sequence). Trimming at V came to 4 bases and at J to 4 bases, leaving 9 bases not matched to a gene.